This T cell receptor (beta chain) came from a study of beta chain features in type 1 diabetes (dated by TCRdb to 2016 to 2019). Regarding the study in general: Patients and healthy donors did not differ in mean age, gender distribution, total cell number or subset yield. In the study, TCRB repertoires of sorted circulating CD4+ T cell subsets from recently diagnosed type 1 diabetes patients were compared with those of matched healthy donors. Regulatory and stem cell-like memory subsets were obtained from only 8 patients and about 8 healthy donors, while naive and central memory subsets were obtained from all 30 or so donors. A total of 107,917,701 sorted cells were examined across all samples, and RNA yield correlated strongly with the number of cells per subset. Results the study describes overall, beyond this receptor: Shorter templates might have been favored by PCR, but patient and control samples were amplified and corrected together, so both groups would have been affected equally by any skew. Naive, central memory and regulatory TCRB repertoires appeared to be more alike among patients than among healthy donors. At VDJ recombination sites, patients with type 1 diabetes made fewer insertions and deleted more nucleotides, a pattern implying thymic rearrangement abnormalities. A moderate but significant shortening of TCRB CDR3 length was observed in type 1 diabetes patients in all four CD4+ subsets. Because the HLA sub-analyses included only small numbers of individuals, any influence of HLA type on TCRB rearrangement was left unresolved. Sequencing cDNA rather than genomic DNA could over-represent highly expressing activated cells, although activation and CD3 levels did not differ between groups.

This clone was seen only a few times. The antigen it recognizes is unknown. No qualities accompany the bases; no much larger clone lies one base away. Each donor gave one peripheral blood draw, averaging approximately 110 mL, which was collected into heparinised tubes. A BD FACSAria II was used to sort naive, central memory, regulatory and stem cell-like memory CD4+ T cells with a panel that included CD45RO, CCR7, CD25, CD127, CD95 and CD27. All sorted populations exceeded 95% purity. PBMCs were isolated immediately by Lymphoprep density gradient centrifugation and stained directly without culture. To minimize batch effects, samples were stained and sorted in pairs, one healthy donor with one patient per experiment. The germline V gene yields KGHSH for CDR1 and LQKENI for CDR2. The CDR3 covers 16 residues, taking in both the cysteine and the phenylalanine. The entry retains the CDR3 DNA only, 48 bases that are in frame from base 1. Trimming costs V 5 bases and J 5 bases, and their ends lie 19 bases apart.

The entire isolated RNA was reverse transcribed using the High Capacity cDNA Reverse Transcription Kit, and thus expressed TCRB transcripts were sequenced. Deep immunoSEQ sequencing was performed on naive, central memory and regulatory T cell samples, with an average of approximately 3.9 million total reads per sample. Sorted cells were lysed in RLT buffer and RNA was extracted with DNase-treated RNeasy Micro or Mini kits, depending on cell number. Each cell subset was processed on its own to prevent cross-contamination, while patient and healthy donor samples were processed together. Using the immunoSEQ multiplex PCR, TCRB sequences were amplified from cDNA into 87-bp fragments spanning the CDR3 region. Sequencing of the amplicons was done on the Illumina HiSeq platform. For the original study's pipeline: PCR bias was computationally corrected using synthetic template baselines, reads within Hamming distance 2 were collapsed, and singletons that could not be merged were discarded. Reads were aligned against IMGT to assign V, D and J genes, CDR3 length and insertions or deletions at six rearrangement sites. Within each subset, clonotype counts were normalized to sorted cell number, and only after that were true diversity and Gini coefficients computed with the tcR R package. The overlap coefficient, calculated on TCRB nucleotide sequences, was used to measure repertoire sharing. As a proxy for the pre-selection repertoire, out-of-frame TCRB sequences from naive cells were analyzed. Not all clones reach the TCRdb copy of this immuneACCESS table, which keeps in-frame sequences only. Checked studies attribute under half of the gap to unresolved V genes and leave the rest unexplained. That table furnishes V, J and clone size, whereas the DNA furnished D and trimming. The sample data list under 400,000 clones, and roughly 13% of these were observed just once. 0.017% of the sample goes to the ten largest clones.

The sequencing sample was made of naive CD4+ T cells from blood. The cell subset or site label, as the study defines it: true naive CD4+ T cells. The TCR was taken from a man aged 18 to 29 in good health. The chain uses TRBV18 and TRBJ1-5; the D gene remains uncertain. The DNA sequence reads TGTGCCAGCTCATCATTGGGAGGCATCCCCGATCAGCCCCAGCATTTT. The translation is CASSSLGGIPDQPQHF. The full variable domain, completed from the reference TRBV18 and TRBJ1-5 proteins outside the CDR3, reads NAGVMQNPRHLVRRRGQEARLRCSPMKGHSHVYWYRQLPEEGLKFMVYLQKENIIDESGMPKERFSAEFPKEGPSILRIQQVVRGDSAAYFCASSSLGGIPDQPQHFGDGTRLSIL.